This T cell receptor (beta chain) was sequenced in a study of cytomegalovirus exposure and HLA in healthy donors. A multiplex PCR was run with 60 Vbeta primers and 13 Jbeta primers. Measured with immunoSEQ multiplex PCR; TCRdb has only the in-frame clones, and not every one. The data hold about 170,000 clones, with 70% to 90% observed a single time. V was clipped by 3 bases and J by 0 bases; unmatched bases: 9. The germline V gene encodes CDR1 MNHEY and CDR2 SMNVEV (reference sequence). This CDR3 has 17 amino acids. J is TRBJ2-3 and V is TRBV27; 7 bases fit TRBD1. The sequencing input was PBMCs. The TCR comes from a man aged 25 to 40 in good health and CMV-seropositive. The CDR3 DNA sequence: TGTGCCAGCAGTTTCTATCGGACAGGCCCTAGCACAGATACGCAGTATTTT. This encodes CASSFYRTGPSTDTQYF.